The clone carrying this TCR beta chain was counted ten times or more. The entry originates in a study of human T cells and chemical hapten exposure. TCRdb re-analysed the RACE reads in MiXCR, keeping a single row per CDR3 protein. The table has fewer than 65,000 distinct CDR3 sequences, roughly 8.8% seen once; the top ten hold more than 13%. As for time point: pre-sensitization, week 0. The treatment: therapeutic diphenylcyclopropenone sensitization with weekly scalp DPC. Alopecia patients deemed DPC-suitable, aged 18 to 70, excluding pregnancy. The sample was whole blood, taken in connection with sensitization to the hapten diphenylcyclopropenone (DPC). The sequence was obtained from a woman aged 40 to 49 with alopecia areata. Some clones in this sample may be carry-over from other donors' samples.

CDR3 sequence: CASSLDSRGSILYEQYF. The CDR3 DNA sequence: TGTGCCAGCAGCTTAGATTCACGGGGGAGTATTCTCTACGAGCAGTACTTC. The chain is built from TRBV11-2 and TRBJ2-7; possibly TRBD2 for D (6 bases). The CDR3 loop spans 17 amino acids. Trimming removed 0 bases from V and 3 bases from J, with 18 bases in between. CDR1 SGHAT and CDR2 FQNNGV come from the germline V gene.